These T cell receptor beta chains were read from a single sample in a study of cytomegalovirus exposure and HLA in healthy donors. Sequenced by immunoSEQ multiplex PCR; TCRdb stores in-frame clones only, minus some. The sample yields approximately 100,000 clones, around 80% seen once. Sequencing input: PBMCs. These receptors all stem from a human donor in good health. CDR3s include the opening cysteine and the closing phenylalanine or tryptophan. A D gene is named only where the DNA matches it firmly. Clone size is shown for a subset of rows, as once, few, many or a class of expanded clone.

CDR3 length	V gene	J gene	D gene	clone size	CDR3 protein	CDR3 DNA
15	TRBV5-1	TRBJ1-1	-	-	CASSTSRGGGTEAFF	TGCGCCAGCAGCACCTCGAGGGGGGGCGGCACTGAAGCTTTCTTT
15	TRBV6-5	TRBJ2-7	-	-	CASSYTRQVKYEQYF	TGTGCCAGCAGTTACACCCGACAGGTTAAGTACGAGCAGTACTTC
15	TRBV5-6	TRBJ1-6	-	few	CASSQGTSYNSPLHF	TGTGCCAGCAGCCAAGGAACTAGCTATAATTCACCCCTCCACTTT
15	TRBV7-2	TRBJ1-2	TRBD1	-	CASSFRPGQVSGYTF	TGTGCCAGCAGCTTCCGACCGGGACAGGTTTCTGGCTACACCTTC
13	TRBV19	TRBJ2-1	-	-	CASSRSAYNEQFF	TGTGCCAGTAGTAGGTCAGCCTACAATGAGCAGTTCTTC
14	TRBV7-9	TRBJ1-1	-	-	CASLGGVGGTEAFF	TGTGCCAGCCTCGGAGGGGTCGGGGGCACTGAAGCTTTCTTT
15	TRBV27	TRBJ1-2	-	-	CASSPNLFRGYGYTF	TGTGCCAGCAGTCCAAACCTATTTAGAGGCTATGGCTACACCTTC
14	TRBV9	TRBJ2-7	-	-	CASSVNAGPYEQYF	TGTGCCAGCAGCGTAAACGCAGGGCCCTACGAGCAGTACTTC
15	TRBV7-9	TRBJ1-1	-	few	CASSLRGRVGTEAFF	TGTGCCAGCAGCTTAAGGGGCAGGGTCGGCACTGAAGCTTTCTTT
12	TRBV10-3	TRBJ1-2	-	-	CAISDNRDGYTF	TGTGCCATCAGTGATAACAGGGATGGCTACACCTTC
15	TRBV5-4	TRBJ1-2	TRBD1	-	CASSLGTGAPGGYTF	TGTGCCAGCAGCTTGGGGACAGGGGCGCCTGGGGGCTACACCTTC
14	TRBV5-4	TRBJ2-5	TRBD2	-	CASSYPGGVETQYF	TGTGCCAGCAGCTACCCGGGAGGAGTAGAGACCCAGTACTTC
15	TRBV4-1	TRBJ2-7	-	-	CASSQSRGANYEQYF	TGCGCCAGCAGCCAAAGCCGCGGAGCCAACTACGAGCAGTACTTC
14	TRBV27	TRBJ2-5	-	-	CASSLGGRLETQYF	TGTGCCAGCAGTTTGGGGGGAAGACTAGAGACCCAGTACTTC
14	TRBV6-5	TRBJ1-2	-	-	CASSEVIPSRGYTF	TGTGCCAGCAGTGAAGTAATACCCTCGCGGGGCTACACCTTC
14	TRBV27	TRBJ2-3	-	few	CASSPGWVTDTQYF	TGTGCCAGCAGCCCAGGGTGGGTGACAGATACGCAGTATTTT
13	TRBV7-6	TRBJ2-7	-	once	CASSLAFRGEQYF	TGTGCCAGCAGCTTAGCGTTTCGCGGCGAGCAATACTTC